The rows below give T cell receptor beta chains drawn from one sample of a study of T cells after yellow fever vaccination. TCRdb reanalysed the 5' RACE reads using MiXCR and keeps one entry per CDR3 protein. The data show almost 600,000 distinct CDR3 sequences, 13% seen once. Sample: PBMCs, taken on the day of the yellow fever booster vaccination. Source of these receptors: a man aged 30 to 39 who received the YFV17D yellow fever vaccine. The CDR3 runs from the conserved cysteine through the conserved F or W. Fields, in order: J gene, V gene, CDR3 length, CDR3 protein.

J gene: TRBJ1-2; V gene: TRBV12-3/TRBV12-4; CDR3 length: 14; CDR3 protein: CASSRGDSYWGYTF
J gene: TRBJ2-6; V gene: TRBV6-2/TRBV6-3; CDR3 length: 13; CDR3 protein: CATSGSGANVLTF
J gene: TRBJ2-1; V gene: TRBV5-1; CDR3 length: 17; CDR3 protein: CASSLGTTAGGPGEQFF
J gene: TRBJ2-5; V gene: TRBV7-8; CDR3 length: 15; CDR3 protein: CASSPHDRGGETQYF
J gene: TRBJ2-5; V gene: TRBV6-1; CDR3 length: 16; CDR3 protein: CASSHHRGRGQETQYF
J gene: TRBJ2-1; V gene: TRBV5-1; CDR3 length: 14; CDR3 protein: CASRSASGYNEQFF
J gene: TRBJ2-1; V gene: TRBV5-5; CDR3 length: 13; CDR3 protein: CASSRGEYNEQFF
J gene: TRBJ2-1; V gene: TRBV7-8; CDR3 length: 17; CDR3 protein: CASSPRWASGSANEQFF
J gene: TRBJ2-7; V gene: TRBV20-1; CDR3 length: 13; CDR3 protein: CSAPRLAGSEQYF
J gene: TRBJ2-7; V gene: TRBV20-1; CDR3 length: 14; CDR3 protein: CSALNRAFAYEQYF
J gene: TRBJ2-2; V gene: TRBV5-4; CDR3 length: 14; CDR3 protein: CASSLDPSFGELFF
J gene: TRBJ2-6; V gene: TRBV10-3; CDR3 length: 20; CDR3 protein: CAIRQGLGKGRLSGANVLTF
J gene: TRBJ1-5; V gene: TRBV6-2/TRBV6-3; CDR3 length: 14; CDR3 protein: CASSETGVMGPQHF
J gene: TRBJ2-1; V gene: TRBV19; CDR3 length: 15; CDR3 protein: CATKQNGYPYNEQFF
J gene: TRBJ2-7; V gene: TRBV24-1; CDR3 length: 15; CDR3 protein: CATSASGTGAYEQYF
J gene: TRBJ2-1; V gene: TRBV5-1; CDR3 length: 13; CDR3 protein: CASSREVGNEQFF
J gene: TRBJ1-1; V gene: TRBV7-2; CDR3 length: 14; CDR3 protein: CASRPGQGPTEAFF
J gene: TRBJ2-7; V gene: TRBV7-2; CDR3 length: 14; CDR3 protein: CASTLLGTSYEQYF
J gene: TRBJ2-3; V gene: TRBV7-2; CDR3 length: 15; CDR3 protein: CASRPGGGRGNTQYF
J gene: TRBJ2-5; V gene: TRBV7-2; CDR3 length: 14; CDR3 protein: CASSLGAVAETQYF
J gene: TRBJ2-3; V gene: TRBV12-3/TRBV12-4; CDR3 length: 13; CDR3 protein: CASRAGYTDTQYF
J gene: TRBJ2-2; V gene: TRBV7-2; CDR3 length: 16; CDR3 protein: CASSLKGALNTGELFF